A selection of T cell receptor beta chains follows, all from one sample in a study of cytomegalovirus exposure and HLA in healthy donors. The assay was immunoSEQ multiplex PCR, and TCRdb's table has in-frame clones only and misses some. The top ten hold more than 0.95% of the sample, which has about 100,000 clones, 70% to 85% seen once. Sequencing input: PBMCs. The receptor source for this set is a young woman in good health and CMV-seronegative. CDR3s include the opening cysteine and the closing phenylalanine or tryptophan. A D gene is named only where the DNA matches it firmly. Only some rows state a clone size, as once, few, many or a class for expanded clones.

>TRBJ2-1|-|TRBV23-1|-
TGCGCCAGCAGTCGGTGGACATTATACAATGAGCAGTTCTTC
CASSRWTLYNEQFF
>TRBJ1-2|TRBD1|TRBV29-1|-
TGCAGCACTGGACAGGAGAACTTTGGCTACACCTTC
CSTGQENFGYTF
>TRBJ1-3|TRBD1|TRBV6-6|-
TGTGCCAGCAGCACCCCCGAGGGGGCGGGTGGAAACACCATATATTTT
CASSTPEGAGGNTIYF
>TRBJ1-1|TRBD1|TRBV6-5|few
TGTGCCAGCAGTTACGACAGGGGGCGTTTAGCTTTCTTT
CASSYDRGRLAFF
>TRBJ2-2|-|TRBV19|-
TGTGCCAGTAGTATCCTGCAGGGGATGGTCGGGGAGCTGTTTTTT
CASSILQGMVGELFF
>TRBJ2-7|-|TRBV5-1|-
TGCGCCAGCAGCTTACATCGACAACTCAACTCCTACGAGCAGTACTTC
CASSLHRQLNSYEQYF
>TRBJ1-1|-|TRBV18|-
TGTGCCAGCTCACCGCGGGGGGGGGCGCAGATCACTGAAGCTTTCTTT
CASSPRGGAQITEAFF
>TRBJ2-2|-|TRBV5-1|-
TGCGCCAGCAGCTCTAATCGGGGGGCTGGGGACACCGGGGAGCTGTTTTTT
CASSSNRGAGDTGELFF
>TRBJ2-5|TRBD1|TRBV5-6|-
TGTGCCAGCAGCTTGGTGGAGGGACAGGAGCAAGAGACCCAGTACTTC
CASSLVEGQEQETQYF
>TRBJ2-2|TRBD2|TRBV4-3|-
TGCGCCAGCAGCCAAGATAGTCGCGGGGGATACACCGGGGAGCTGTTTTTT
CASSQDSRGGYTGELFF
>TRBJ2-2|TRBD2|TRBV6-5|-
TGTGCCAGCAGAGTTTCGGGGGGGGGCGGGGAGCTGTTTTTT
CASRVSGGGGELFF
>TRBJ2-5|-|TRBV30|-
TGTGCCTGGAGTGTACTATTGGAGACCCAGTACTTC
CAWSVLLETQYF
>TRBJ2-7|-|TRBV30|-
TGTGCCTGGAGTTTTACAGAGAAGTACGAGCAGTACTTC
CAWSFTEKYEQYF
>TRBJ1-2|-|TRBV19|-
TGTGCCAGTACCATATCCCGGGATCGAGGTGGCTACACCTTC
CASTISRDRGGYTF
>TRBJ2-3|-|TRBV2|-
TGTGCCAGCAGTGACCAAATCTTACGCGGGGCCACAGATACGCAGTATTTT
CASSDQILRGATDTQYF
>TRBJ2-7|-|TRBV13|-
TGTGCCAGCAGTCCAAAAGGGGTAGGGCACTACGAGCAGTACTTC
CASSPKGVGHYEQYF
>TRBJ2-7|TRBD2|TRBV4-3|few
TGCGCCAGCAGCCAAGTTTCTTGGGGTGATAGCGGGAGGGGCAGAGACTACGAGCAGTACTTC
CASSQVSWGDSGRGRDYEQYF
>TRBJ1-2|TRBD1|TRBV7-9|-
TGTGCCAGCAGCAGTACGGGACAGGTGTTGGGTGGCTACACCTTC
CASSSTGQVLGGYTF
>TRBJ2-1|TRBD2|TRBV15|-
TGTGCCACCAGCAGAGATGCCCTACTAGCGGGGGCCTACAATGAGCAGTTCTTC
CATSRDALLAGAYNEQFF
>TRBJ1-3|-|TRBV30|-
TGTGCCTGGAGTAAAGGGAGCGGAAACACCATATATTTT
CAWSKGSGNTIYF
>TRBJ2-3|-|TRBV5-4|-
TGTGCCAGCAGCTTTATTCGGGATACGCAGTATTTT
CASSFIRDTQYF
>TRBJ2-3|TRBD2|TRBV5-1|-
TGCGCCAGCAGCCTGGGGACTAATACAGATACGCAGTATTTT
CASSLGTNTDTQYF
>TRBJ1-6|-|TRBV5-5|few
TGTGCCAGCAGCTTAGTACAGGAAGGCTCACCCCTCCACTTT
CASSLVQEGSPLHF
>TRBJ2-3|TRBD2|TRBV7-8|-
TGTGCCAGCAGCTTATATAGGGTTGGCGAGCGGGGGGACCGGGGAGATACGCAGTATTTT
CASSLYRVGERGDRGDTQYF
>TRBJ1-1|-|TRBV7-9|few
TGTGCCAGCAGCTTAAGCGTGAACACTGAAGCTTTCTTT
CASSLSVNTEAFF
>TRBJ2-6|TRBD1|TRBV28|-
TGTGCCAGCAGTTTACCGGGACAGGGGGCGGGGGGGGCCAACGTCCTGACTTTC
CASSLPGQGAGGANVLTF
>TRBJ2-7|-|TRBV7-7|-
TGTGCCAGCAGCTTAGAAGCAGGGGATAGCTACGAGCAGTACTTC
CASSLEAGDSYEQYF
>TRBJ2-2|TRBD1|TRBV4-3|once
TGCGCCAGCAGCCACCCTAGGGACAGGGGCACCGGGGAGCTGTTTTTT
CASSHPRDRGTGELFF
>TRBJ1-2|-|TRBV7-3|-
TGTGCCAGCAGCTTATGGGCAGGCATAGACTATGGCTACACCTTC
CASSLWAGIDYGYTF
>TRBJ2-2|-|TRBV5-4|-
TGTGCCAGCAGCCAAGTGGGCGATCCGAGCACCGGGGAGCTGTTTTTT
CASSQVGDPSTGELFF
>TRBJ2-7|-|TRBV5-8|-
TGTGCCAGCAGCTTATACCGGGAGACAACCGAGCAGTACTTC
CASSLYRETTEQYF
>TRBJ1-1|TRBD1|TRBV18|-
TGTGCCAGCTCACCACAAACCGGGACAGGGCTATCGGACACTGAAGCTTTCTTT
CASSPQTGTGLSDTEAFF
>TRBJ1-6|-|TRBV4-3|-
TGCGCCAGCAGCCAAACAGGAAGGGTGGATTCTACACATAATTCACCCCTCCACTTT
CASSQTGRVDSTHNSPLHF
>TRBJ2-3|-|TRBV2|-
TGTGCCAGCAGACAGGGGGGGACAGATACGCAGTATTTT
CASRQGGTDTQYF
>TRBJ1-1|TRBD1|TRBV6-6|-
TGTGCCAGCGGATTACAGGGGGTCCACACTGAAGCTTTCTTT
CASGLQGVHTEAFF
>TRBJ2-5|TRBD2|TRBV4-2|-
TGTGCCAGCAGCCTGGGACTAGCGGGTCAAGAGACCCAGTACTTC
CASSLGLAGQETQYF
>TRBJ1-4|-|TRBV5-1|few
TGCGCCAGCAGCTTGGGAGGAAGTAATGAAAAACTGTTTTTT
CASSLGGSNEKLFF
>TRBJ2-7|-|TRBV28|-
TGTGCCACATCGTACACAATAGCCTACGAGCAGTACTTC
CATSYTIAYEQYF
>TRBJ1-5|-|TRBV10-3|-
TGTGCCATCAGTGAGTCAATTAACAATCAGCCCCAGCATTTT
CAISESINNQPQHF
>TRBJ2-1|-|TRBV29-1|-
TGCAGCGTTGAAGATCAGGACGGGGTCGGGCATGAGCAGTTCTTC
CSVEDQDGVGHEQFF
>TRBJ2-5|TRBD2|TRBV30|-
TGTGCCTGGAGAACTAGCGGGAGTTCAGAGACCCAGTACTTC
CAWRTSGSSETQYF
>TRBJ2-1|TRBD1|TRBV28|-
TGTGCCAGCAGTCGGAGACAGGGGGCGAAGAATGAGCAGTTCTTC
CASSRRQGAKNEQFF
>TRBJ1-4|-|TRBV4-2|-
TGTGCCAGCAGCTTAAGACACCCAACTAATGAAAAACTGTTTTTT
CASSLRHPTNEKLFF
>TRBJ2-3|-|TRBV27|few
TGTGCCAGCAGTTCCTTGGGGGGGGCTAGCACAGATACGCAGTATTTT
CASSSLGGASTDTQYF
>TRBJ1-5|-|TRBV27|-
TGTGCCAGCAGTTGGGGCGGTAATCAGCCCCAGCATTTT
CASSWGGNQPQHF
>TRBJ2-3|TRBD1|TRBV19|-
TGTGCCAGTAGTCGGCGGGGACAGGGTGGATCAGATACGCAGTATTTT
CASSRRGQGGSDTQYF
>TRBJ2-1|TRBD2|TRBV7-2|-
TGTGCCAGCAGCTTAGCATGGGGACTAGCGGGGGGGGATGAGCAGTTCTTC
CASSLAWGLAGGDEQFF